Described below is a single TCR beta chain sequence and its context. These data originate in a study of T cell changes during pregnancy in multiple sclerosis. Produced via immunoSEQ multiplex PCR; TCRdb's table is partial and in-frame only. The data show around 88,000 clones, with roughly 92% seen just once and over 2% held by the top ten. This CDR3 has 13 amino acids. The V gene's germline CDR1 is SGDLS and CDR2 YYNGEE. With V trimmed by 0 bases and J by 6 bases, 2 bases remained unmatched. The TCR sequence derives from a female donor with multiple sclerosis, enrolled in a pregnancy study. The rearrangement uses TRBV9 and TRBJ2-7; 8 nucleotides line up with TRBD2. The sequenced sample was peripheral blood, obtained in the first trimester of pregnancy. This chain's CDR3 is CASSVGGRTEQYF. CDR3 DNA: TGTGCCAGCAGCGTAGGCGGGAGGACCGAGCAGTACTTC.